Listed below are T cell receptor beta chains from one sample, sequenced in a study of T-cell memory formation after mild COVID-19. From the 5' RACE reads, TCRdb called clonotypes with MiXCR, one entry per CDR3 protein. The repertoire includes fewer than 450,000 distinct CDR3 sequences, more than 20% of them detected once, and around an eighth sits in the top ten. Material: PBMCs or a T cell subset sorted from them (not recorded which). These receptors all stem from an adult woman who had mild COVID-19 (a few samples of this study predate the infection). Cell type and time point are not known. Each CDR3 is given with its conserved first and last residue. Each record gives: V gene, J gene, D gene, clone size, CDR3 protein, CDR3 DNA. The D gene is left open where the match is weak. The size entry is marked missing in some rows and otherwise reads once, few, many or a size class.

TRBV7-9	TRBJ2-3	TRBD2	.	CASSSLAEGTDTQYF	TGTGCCAGCAGCTCCCTAGCGGAGGGCACAGATACGCAGTATTTT
TRBV9	TRBJ2-5	.	few	CASSVDSRWETQYF	TGTGCCAGCAGCGTAGACAGCCGATGGGAGACCCAGTACTTC
TRBV9	TRBJ1-1	.	.	CASSPGRGEAFF	TGTGCCAGTTCGCCTGGGCGCGGGGAAGCTTTCTTT
TRBV4-1	TRBJ1-2	.	.	CASSQALRGVRNGYTF	TGCGCCAGCAGCCAAGCTCTGCGGGGGGTGCGTAATGGCTACACCTTC
TRBV24-1	TRBJ2-1	TRBD1	.	CATSDPDRGDYNEQFF	TGTGCCACCAGTGACCCTGACAGGGGTGACTACAATGAGCAGTTCTTC
TRBV6-4	TRBJ2-1	TRBD2	.	CASSDGTSGKDEQFF	TGTGCCAGCAGTGACGGAACTAGCGGTAAGGATGAGCAGTTCTTC
TRBV4-1	TRBJ2-7	TRBD1	.	CASSQDRDRGLEQYF	TGCGCCAGCAGCCAAGACCGGGACAGGGGCCTCGAGCAGTACTTC
TRBV21-1	TRBJ2-7	.	once	CASSKAERGQQYEQYF	TGTGCCAGCAGCAAAGCGGAGCGGGGGCAACAATACGAGCAGTACTTC
TRBV9	TRBJ2-5	.	few	CASSVVGSGQETQYF	TGTGCCAGCAGCGTAGTAGGTAGCGGCCAAGAGACCCAGTACTTC
TRBV3-1	TRBJ1-1	.	few	CASSQGENMNTEAFF	TGTGCCAGCAGCCAAGGGGAGAATATGAACACTGAAGCTTTCTTT
TRBV7-9	TRBJ2-7	TRBD2	.	CASSLEGTSNEQYF	TGTGCCAGCAGCTTAGAAGGGACTAGCAACGAGCAGTACTTC
TRBV24-1	TRBJ2-1	.	many	CATSSTNEQFF	TGTGCCACAAGTTCGACCAATGAGCAGTTCTTC
TRBV24-1	TRBJ2-1	.	few	CATSDPGLQSSYNEQFF	TGTGCCACCAGTGACCCGGGCTTACAAAGCTCCTACAATGAGCAGTTCTTC
TRBV7-2	TRBJ1-5	.	.	CASSKWGGGNQPQHF	TGTGCCAGCAGCAAATGGGGGGGTGGCAATCAGCCCCAGCATTTT
TRBV6-5	TRBJ1-2	.	.	CASSYSTSRFGGYTF	TGTGCCAGCAGTTACTCGACATCTCGTTTTGGTGGCTACACCTTC
TRBV3-1	TRBJ2-7	TRBD2	.	CASSQDTSGSGYEQYF	TGTGCCAGCAGCCAAGATACTAGCGGGAGCGGCTACGAGCAGTACTTC
TRBV6-5	TRBJ1-3	.	.	CASSYGRSSGNTIYF	TGTGCCAGCAGTTACGGGAGGTCCTCTGGAAACACCATATATTTT
TRBV6-5	TRBJ2-1	.	.	CASSFLSAYEQFF	TGTGCCAGCAGTTTCCTCTCTGCTTATGAGCAGTTCTTC
TRBV7-2	TRBJ1-1	.	many	CASSSGQNTEAFF	TGTGCCAGCAGCTCGGGACAGAACACTGAAGCTTTCTTT